The 30 T cell receptor beta chains in this list originate from one sample, sequenced in a study of blood T cell repertoires in COVID-19. Here immunoSEQ multiplex PCR was the method, and the copy in TCRdb shows in-frame clones only, minus some. Of around 340,000 clones listed, around nine tenths are singletons. Material for sequencing was peripheral blood. Receptors were obtained from an older woman with COVID-19, enrolled during active disease.

The J gene is TRBJ2-1, the V gene TRBV7-2, with D perhaps matching TRBD2 (5 bases). The ends were cut back, 2 bases at V and 10 bases at J, with 15 bases in the middle. This CDR3 has 14 residues. Per the germline V gene, CDR1 is SGHTA and CDR2 is FQGNSA. The CDR3 loop reads CASSLRGPLGEQFF. The CDR3 region has the DNA TGTGCCAGCAGCTTACGAGGGCCTCTTGGGGAGCAGTTCTTC.

This clone was seen just once. The V call is TRBV18, the J call TRBJ2-3; 7 nucleotides agree with TRBD2. V was clipped by 2 bases and J by 1 base; unmatched bases: 6. There are 16 residues in the CDR3. Germline CDR1 and CDR2: KGHSH and LQKENI. The chain's CDR3 is CASSPSYAGGTDTQYF. CDR3 nucleotides: TGTGCCAGCTCACCATCATATGCGGGGGGCACAGATACGCAGTATTTT.

This rearrangement joins TRBV18 to TRBJ1-5; TRBD1 aligns across 11 bases. This CDR3 is built from 15 residues. J gave up 7 bases and V 1 base, and 3 bases lay outside the gene matches. Germline CDR1 is KGHSH and CDR2 is LQKENI. CDR3 amino acids: CASSPLGQGDQPQHF. The CDR3 region has the DNA TGTGCCAGCTCACCACTGGGACAGGGGGACCAGCCCCAGCATTTT.

The rearrangement joins TRBV5-1 to TRBJ2-1; TRBD2 matches 9 bases. The CDR3 is 18 residues long. V gave up 0 bases and J gave up 5 bases; unmatched junction bases: 12. The germline V gene has CDR1 SGHRS and CDR2 YFSETQ. The CDR3 loop reads CASSLVRSGGLMDNEQFF. DNA of the CDR3: TGCGCCAGCAGCTTGGTGAGAAGCGGGGGGCTTATGGACAATGAGCAGTTCTTC. The full variable domain, its missing parts supplied by reference TRBV5-1 and TRBJ2-1, is KAGVTQTPRYLIKTRGQQVTLSCSPISGHRSVSWYQQTPGQGLQFLFEYFSETQRNKGNFPGRFSGRQFSNSRSEMNVSTLELGDSALYLCASSLVRSGGLMDNEQFFGPGTRLTVL.

This clone has just a few counts. This chain links TRBV5-1 with TRBJ1-2; 8 positions agree with TRBD1. The CDR3 spans 14 residues. With 4 bases clipped from V and 2 bases from J, the junction kept 4 bases outside the gene matches. Germline-derived CDR1 and CDR2 are SGHRS and YFSETQ. The CDR3 DNA follows: TGCGCCAGCAGCGAGACAGGGGAGAACTATGGCTACACCTTC. Translated: CASSETGENYGYTF.

The V gene is TRBV27, the J gene TRBJ1-2, with TRBD1 identical over 10 bases. The V gene's germline CDR1 is MNHEY and CDR2 SMNVEV (reference sequence). The CDR3 has 14 amino acids. The trim removed 6 bases at V and 4 bases at J, leaving 5 bases unmatched. The CDR3 is CASRSDRGIYGYTF. The DNA for the CDR3 is TGTGCCAGCAGGTCGGACAGGGGGATCTATGGCTACACCTTC.

The chain carries TRBV10-3 and TRBJ2-2; TRBD1 agrees at 9 bases. In germline, CDR1 is ENHRY, CDR2 SYGVKD. Trimming removed 6 bases from V and 0 bases from J; junction bases left unmatched: 8. The CDR3 consists of 17 residues. This chain's CDR3 is CAISPPQGAPNTGELFF. In nucleotides, the CDR3 is TGTGCCATCAGCCCACCACAGGGGGCGCCGAACACCGGGGAGCTGTTTTTT.

The chain couples TRBV5-1 to TRBJ2-3; a possible D gene is TRBD1 (5 bases). Per the germline V gene, CDR1 is SGHRS and CDR2 is YFSETQ. The CDR3 is 15 residues long. V lost 0 bases and J lost 2, with 10 bases in between. The CDR3 here is CASSLAPGHTDTQYF. The CDR3 DNA reads as TGCGCCAGCAGCTTGGCGCCAGGGCACACAGATACGCAGTATTTT.

CDR3 sequence: CRWSVASGGRNTGELFF. In DNA, the CDR3 is TGCCGATGGTCCGTGGCTAGCGGGGGGCGGAACACCGGGGAGCTGTTTTTT. V and J are TRBV29-1 and TRBJ2-2, with 11 bases that match TRBD2. Germline CDR1 and CDR2: SQVTM and ANQGSEA. The CDR3 runs 17 residues.

The chain employs TRBV3-1 (or the pseudogene TRBV3-2) and TRBJ2-1, with D tentatively TRBD2 (7 bases). The germline V and J ends were trimmed by 2 bases and 4 bases, with 21 bases remaining between them. The CDR3 covers 18 residues. Germline V lookup: CDR1 LGHDT, CDR2 YNNKEL (reference sequence). CDR3 sequence reads: CASSQSLRGGLHYNEQFF. CDR3 DNA: TGTGCCAGCAGCCAAAGTCTTCGCGGGGGCCTCCATTACAATGAGCAGTTCTTC.

To note about this clone: The same CDR3 is also encoded by other DNA sequences in this sample. V is TRBV9 and J is TRBJ2-3; TRBD2 might be the D (5 bases). This CDR3 has 14 amino acids. Germline lookup yields CDR1 SGDLS and CDR2 YYNGEE. V lost 4 bases, J lost 0 bases, and 9 bases lay in between. The DNA for the CDR3 is TGTGCCAGCAGCCCTGGACTGAGCACAGATACGCAGTATTTT. Amino acids: CASSPGLSTDTQYF.

V is TRBV30 and J is TRBJ2-7; 9 bases map to TRBD1. Germline V CDR1 and CDR2: GTSNPN, SVGIG (reference sequence). The CDR3 extends over 12 amino acids. The trim removed 2 bases at V and 11 bases at J, leaving 7 bases unmatched. The CDR3 sequence: CAWSPTGGWEYF. The CDR3 nucleotides read TGTGCCTGGAGTCCGACAGGGGGGTGGGAGTACTTC.

This chain's CDR3 is CASSLNPLPAGFQETQYF. CDR3 DNA: TGCGCCAGCAGCTTGAACCCTCTCCCAGCGGGCTTCCAAGAGACCCAGTACTTC. The V and J genes are TRBV5-1 and TRBJ2-5; a weak D match, TRBD2 (6 bases). The CDR3 has 18 amino acids. Looked up from germline, CDR1 is SGHRS and CDR2 is YFSETQ. The V end lost 1 base, the J end lost 1 base, and 20 bases lay between the germline ends.

The V and J genes are TRBV6-2 or TRBV6-3 and TRBJ1-2, with D perhaps matching TRBD1 (6 bases). Germline CDR1 reads MNHEY; CDR2 reads SVGEGT. The V gene lost 4 bases and the J gene lost 5 bases, with 8 bases spanning the gap. The CDR3 runs 12 residues. The chain's CDR3 is CASSSQGYGYTF. For the CDR3, the DNA is TGTGCCAGCAGTTCCCAGGGGTATGGCTACACCTTC.

The chain links TRBV7-9 to TRBJ2-1; 10 bases align to TRBD2. The CDR3 has 17 amino acids. Germline lookup yields CDR1 SEHNR and CDR2 FQNEAQ (reference sequence). V shed 2 bases and J 4 bases; nucleotides not matched to a gene: 8. CDR3 in amino acids: CASSLRSGGVLYNEQFF. CDR3 coding DNA: TGTGCCAGCAGCTTACGGAGCGGGGGGGTTCTGTACAATGAGCAGTTCTTC. The whole variable domain, filled in from reference TRBV7-9 and TRBJ2-1, reads DTGVSQNPRHKITKRGQNVTFRCDPISEHNRLYWYRQTLGQGPEFLTYFQNEAQLEKSRLLSDRFSAERPKGSFSTLEIQRTEQGDSAMYLCASSLRSGGVLYNEQFFGPGTRLTVL.

The chain links TRBV7-3 to TRBJ2-7, with D perhaps TRBD1 (6 bases). The CDR3 loop spans 14 amino acids. V was trimmed by 10 bases and J by 0 bases, leaving 16 bases between them. Germline V gene data show CDR1 as SGHTA and CDR2 as FQGTGA. CDR3 amino acids: CATGAVTGSYEQYF. In DNA form, the CDR3 reads TGTGCCACAGGGGCGGTCACCGGCTCCTACGAGCAGTACTTC.

The V call is TRBV2, the J call TRBJ1-1; D unresolved. V was shortened by 7 bases and J by 0 bases, with 12 bases between the two germline ends. Germline CDR1 SNHLY, CDR2 FYNNEI. The CDR3 covers 14 residues. CDR3 protein: CASKLRFMNTEAFF. CDR3 in DNA: TGTGCCAGCAAACTCAGGTTCATGAACACTGAAGCTTTCTTT.

The V and J genes are TRBV9 and TRBJ1-2; D possibly corresponds to TRBD1 (6 bases). The V and J ends lost 3 bases and 6 bases respectively, with 12 bases between them. The germline V gene has CDR1 SGDLS and CDR2 YYNGEE. The CDR3 is made up of 13 amino acids. The CDR3 DNA follows: TGTGCCAGCAGCGGCAGGGGTGACGATGGCTACACCTTC. Translating it yields CASSGRGDDGYTF. The whole variable domain, filled in from reference TRBV9 and TRBJ1-2, reads DSGVTQTPKHLITATGQRVTLRCSPRSGDLSVYWYQQSLDQGLQFLIQYYNGEERAKGNILERFSAQQFPDLHSELNLSSLELGDSALYFCASSGRGDDGYTFGSGTRLTVV.

This clone was observed once. J is TRBJ2-1 and V is TRBV13, with 11 bases aligning to TRBD2. The V segment lost 0 bases and the J segment 4 bases; nucleotides outside the gene matches: 5. Looked up from germline, CDR1 is PRHDT and CDR2 is FYEKMQ (reference sequence). The CDR3 has 17 amino acids. The CDR3 sequence is CASSLGRGLAEYNEQFF. For the CDR3, the DNA is TGTGCCAGCAGCTTAGGTCGGGGACTAGCGGAATACAATGAGCAGTTCTTC. Filled out from reference TRBV13 and TRBJ2-1, the complete variable domain reads AAGVIQSPRHLIKEKRETATLKCYPIPRHDTVYWYQQGPGQDPQFLISFYEKMQSDKGSIPDRFSAQQFSDYHSELNMSSLELGDSALYFCASSLGRGLAEYNEQFFGPGTRLTVL.

This chain joins TRBV4-1 and TRBJ1-5; no firm D call. CDR1 and CDR2 from the germline V gene are MGHRA and YSYEKL. The CDR3 has 14 amino acids. Trimming cost V 4 bases and J 0 bases, with 7 bases left between them. The CDR3 is CASSPIYSNQPQHF. In nucleotides, the CDR3 is TGCGCCAGCAGCCCTATCTATAGCAATCAGCCCCAGCATTTT.

This clone was counted a single time. This chain connects TRBV27 to TRBJ1-1, with unresolved D. The germline V gene encodes CDR1 MNHEY and CDR2 SMNVEV (reference sequence). Trimming took off 6 bases at V and 6 bases at J, with 14 bases between the two ends. The CDR3 has 13 amino acids. This chain's CDR3 is CASRDKGDPEAFF. CDR3 in DNA: TGTGCCAGCAGAGATAAGGGAGACCCTGAAGCTTTCTTT.

V gene TRBV7-6 combines with J gene TRBJ2-3; 8 bases are a match to TRBD1. The V gene end was trimmed by 8 bases and the J gene end by 1 base; junction bases not matched to a gene: 8. The CDR3 has 15 residues. CDR1 is SGHVS and CDR2 is FNYEAQ in the germline V gene. CDR3 nucleotide sequence: TGTGCCAGCGGGAAAGGACAGGGACGCACAGATACGCAGTATTTT. This encodes CASGKGQGRTDTQYF.

In its sample, this clone was seen many times. The gene calls are TRBV7-6 and TRBJ1-2; D is undetermined. CDR1 is SGHVS and CDR2 is FNYEAQ in the germline V gene. V was shortened by 1 base and J by 8 bases, with 11 bases between the two germline ends. CDR3 length: 13 residues. The CDR3 DNA reads as TGTGCCAGCAGCTTAGAGAGTCGCGGAGGCTACACCTTC. It specifies CASSLESRGGYTF.

The gene calls are TRBV5-5 and TRBJ1-2; TRBD1 aligns across 9 bases. This CDR3 has 16 residues. Trimming removed 4 bases from V and 2 bases from J; junction bases left unmatched: 9. Germline V gene sequence: CDR1 SGHKS, CDR2 YYEKEE (reference sequence). The CDR3 sequence is CASSMGQGIGNYGYTF. DNA of the CDR3: TGTGCCAGCAGCATGGGACAGGGCATTGGAAACTATGGCTACACCTTC.

This rearrangement joins TRBV7-9 to TRBJ1-1; TRBD1 might be the D (5 bases). Germline values: CDR1 SEHNR, CDR2 FQNEAQ (reference sequence). The CDR3 is made up of 15 amino acids. The germline V and J ends were trimmed by 5 bases and 1 base, with 14 bases remaining between them. In DNA, the CDR3 is TGTGCCAGCAGCCCGGTCCTGGGGCAGAACACTGAAGCTTTCTTT. Its protein product is CASSPVLGQNTEAFF.

As DNA, the CDR3 is TGTGCCAGCAGCCGGGGGAGGGGCGGTCAGCCCCAGCATTTT. This codes for CASSRGRGGQPQHF. The J gene is TRBJ1-5, the V gene TRBV6-5, with D possibly matching TRBD1 (5 bases). The CDR3 consists of 14 residues. V was trimmed by 6 bases and J by 6 bases, leaving 15 bases between them. Germline assignment: CDR1 MNHEY and CDR2 SVGAGI.

The chain couples TRBV11-2 to TRBJ2-3; 8 positions match TRBD1. Germline values: CDR1 SGHAT, CDR2 FQNNGV. This CDR3 comprises 15 residues. Germline trimming cut 6 bases from V and 0 bases from J; bases unmatched to any gene: 5. The CDR3 here is CASSSGTGSTDTQYF. The CDR3 nucleotides read TGTGCCAGCAGTTCCGGGACAGGTAGCACAGATACGCAGTATTTT.

This clone was counted only a few times. The gene calls are TRBV4-1 and TRBJ2-7; D may be TRBD2 (6 bases). The germline gives CDR1 MGHRA, CDR2 YSYEKL. V lost 0 bases to trimming and J lost 7 bases, with 16 bases between them. The CDR3 runs to 15 residues. The chain's CDR3 is CASSQDGRGSEEQYF. In nucleotides, the CDR3 is TGCGCCAGCAGCCAAGATGGTCGGGGGTCGGAGGAGCAGTACTTC.

A few counts support this clone. This specimen includes other DNA sequences encoding the same CDR3. The rearrangement links TRBV20-1 to TRBJ1-1; the D is unclear. Trimming stripped 3 bases from V and 5 bases from J, with 4 bases between. This CDR3 contains 10 residues. Germline CDR1 reads DFQATT; CDR2 reads SNEGSKA (reference sequence). The CDR3, as DNA: TGCAGTGCTAGTCGTACTGAAGCTTTCTTT. The encoded protein is CSASRTEAFF.

V gene TRBV27 combines with J gene TRBJ1-2; perhaps TRBD1 as D (5 bases). The germline gives CDR1 MNHEY, CDR2 SMNVEV (reference sequence). V was clipped by 0 bases and J by 4 bases, with 15 bases between them. The CDR3 totals 16 residues. This CDR3 reads CASSLSLLGGFYGYTF. The CDR3 DNA reads TGTGCCAGCAGTTTATCGTTATTGGGGGGTTTCTATGGCTACACCTTC.